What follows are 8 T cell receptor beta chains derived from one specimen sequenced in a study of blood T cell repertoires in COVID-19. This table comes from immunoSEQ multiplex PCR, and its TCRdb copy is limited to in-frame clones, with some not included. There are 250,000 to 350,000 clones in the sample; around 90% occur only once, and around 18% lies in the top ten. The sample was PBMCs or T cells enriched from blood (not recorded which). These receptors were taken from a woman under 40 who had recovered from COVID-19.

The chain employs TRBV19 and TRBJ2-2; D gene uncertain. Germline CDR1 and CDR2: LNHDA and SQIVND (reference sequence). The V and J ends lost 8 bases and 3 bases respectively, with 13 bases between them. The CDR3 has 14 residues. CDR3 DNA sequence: TGTGCCAGTTATGACCGAGGTTACACCGGGGAGCTGTTTTTT. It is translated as CASYDRGYTGELFF.

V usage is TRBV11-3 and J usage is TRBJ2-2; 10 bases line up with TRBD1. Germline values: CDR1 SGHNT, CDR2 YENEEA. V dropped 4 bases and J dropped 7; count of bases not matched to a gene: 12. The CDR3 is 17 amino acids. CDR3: CASSSTKTGTGVGELFF. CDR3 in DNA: TGTGCCAGCAGCTCGACCAAGACCGGGACAGGGGTCGGGGAGCTGTTTTTT.

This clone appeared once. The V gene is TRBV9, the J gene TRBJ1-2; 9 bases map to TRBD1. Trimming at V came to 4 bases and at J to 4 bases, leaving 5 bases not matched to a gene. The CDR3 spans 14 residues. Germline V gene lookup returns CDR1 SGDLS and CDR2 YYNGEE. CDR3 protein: CASSFGTGPYGYTF. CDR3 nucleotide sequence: TGTGCCAGCAGCTTCGGGACAGGGCCCTATGGCTACACCTTC. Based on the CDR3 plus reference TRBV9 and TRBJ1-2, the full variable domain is DSGVTQTPKHLITATGQRVTLRCSPRSGDLSVYWYQQSLDQGLQFLIQYYNGEERAKGNILERFSAQQFPDLHSELNLSSLELGDSALYFCASSFGTGPYGYTFGSGTRLTVV.

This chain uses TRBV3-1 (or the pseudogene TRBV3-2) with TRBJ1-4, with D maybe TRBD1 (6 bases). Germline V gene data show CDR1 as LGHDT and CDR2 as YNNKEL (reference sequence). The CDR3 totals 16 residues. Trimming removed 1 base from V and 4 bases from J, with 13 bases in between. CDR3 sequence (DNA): TGTGCCAGCAGCCAAGGGACCCGGGACATTAATGAAAAACTGTTTTTT. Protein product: CASSQGTRDINEKLFF.

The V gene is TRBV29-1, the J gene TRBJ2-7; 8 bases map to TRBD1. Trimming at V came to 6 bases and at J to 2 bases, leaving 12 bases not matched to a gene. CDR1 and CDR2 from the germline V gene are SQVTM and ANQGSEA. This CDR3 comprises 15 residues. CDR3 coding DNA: TGCAGCGTACTCCGTCCCGGGACAGGCACCTACGAGCAGTACTTC. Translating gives CSVLRPGTGTYEQYF.

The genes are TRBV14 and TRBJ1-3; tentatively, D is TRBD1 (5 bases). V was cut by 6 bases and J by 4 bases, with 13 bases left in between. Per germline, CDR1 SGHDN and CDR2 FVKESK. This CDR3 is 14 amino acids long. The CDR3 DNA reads TGTGCCAGCAGTCCAGGGAATCCGGGAAACACCATATATTTT. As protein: CASSPGNPGNTIYF.

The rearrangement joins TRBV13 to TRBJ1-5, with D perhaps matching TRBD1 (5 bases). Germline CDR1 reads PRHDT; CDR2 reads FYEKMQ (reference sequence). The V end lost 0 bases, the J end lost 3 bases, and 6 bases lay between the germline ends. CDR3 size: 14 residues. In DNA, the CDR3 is TGTGCCAGCAGCTTAGGAGGGGTCAATCAGCCCCAGCATTTT. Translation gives CASSLGGVNQPQHF.

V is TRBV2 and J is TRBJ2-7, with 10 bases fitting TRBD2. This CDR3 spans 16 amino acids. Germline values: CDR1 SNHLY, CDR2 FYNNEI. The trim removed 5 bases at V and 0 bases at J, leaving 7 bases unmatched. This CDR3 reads CASSLYGTSVSYEQYF. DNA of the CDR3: TGTGCCAGCAGTCTTTACGGGACTAGCGTCTCCTACGAGCAGTACTTC.